These T cell receptor beta chains were read from a single sample in a study of cytomegalovirus exposure and HLA in healthy donors. Sequencing was performed with immunoSEQ multiplex PCR; in TCRdb, only in-frame clones are kept and a portion is missing. The sample lists some 110,000 clones; about 88% were seen once. Sequencing input: PBMCs. Every receptor here comes from a woman under 30 in good health and CMV-seropositive. Each CDR3 is given with its conserved first and last residue. The order of the fields is J gene, clone size, V gene, D gene, CDR3 protein, CDR3 DNA. D genes are given only for firm matches. Size values are once, few and many counts, or a class for expanded clones, and some rows have none.

J: TRBJ2-1; size: NA; V: TRBV9; D: TRBD2; CDR3: CASSATKTGTSVFSYNEQFF; DNA: TGTGCCAGCAGCGCTACAAAAACCGGGACTAGCGTCTTCTCCTACAATGAGCAGTTCTTC
J: TRBJ2-3; size: NA; V: TRBV28; D: TRBD2; CDR3: CASSFGLAGDTTDTQYF; DNA: TGTGCCAGCAGTTTCGGACTAGCGGGAGATACGACAGATACGCAGTATTTT
J: TRBJ1-1; size: NA; V: TRBV6-1; D: NA; CDR3: CASSVTGLEEAFF; DNA: TGTGCCAGCAGTGTAACGGGACTTGAAGAAGCTTTCTTT
J: TRBJ2-1; size: NA; V: TRBV12-5; D: NA; CDR3: CASGFGGRTQQFF; DNA: TGTGCTAGTGGTTTCGGAGGGAGGACCCAGCAGTTCTTC
J: TRBJ1-2; size: few; V: TRBV18; D: TRBD1; CDR3: CASSPYRGDMYGYTF; DNA: TGTGCCAGCTCACCCTACAGGGGGGATATGTATGGCTACACCTTC
J: TRBJ1-3; size: NA; V: TRBV28; D: NA; CDR3: CASLGGVVGSGNTIYF; DNA: TGTGCCAGCTTGGGGGGGGTGGTAGGATCAGGAAACACCATATATTTT
J: TRBJ2-2; size: few; V: TRBV30; D: TRBD2; CDR3: CAWSSGRAGELFF; DNA: TGTGCCTGGAGTTCGGGGAGGGCCGGGGAGCTGTTTTTT
J: TRBJ1-2; size: many; V: TRBV5-1; D: TRBD1; CDR3: CASRPGTGPNYGYTF; DNA: TGCGCCAGCAGACCCGGGACAGGTCCTAACTATGGCTACACCTTC
J: TRBJ2-1; size: NA; V: TRBV30; D: NA; CDR3: CAWSVLGGSYNEQFF; DNA: TGTGCCTGGAGTGTACTAGGGGGCTCCTACAATGAGCAGTTCTTC
J: TRBJ2-7; size: NA; V: TRBV28; D: TRBD2; CDR3: CASSLGLLLASGLTYEQYF; DNA: TGTGCCAGCAGTTTGGGACTTTTACTGGCTAGCGGTCTAACCTACGAGCAGTACTTC
J: TRBJ1-4; size: NA; V: TRBV28; D: TRBD1; CDR3: CASSEGTANEKLFF; DNA: TGTGCCAGCAGCGAAGGGACAGCTAATGAAAAACTGTTTTTT
J: TRBJ1-2; size: NA; V: TRBV6-1; D: NA; CDR3: CASGPQGIVYGYTF; DNA: TGTGCCAGCGGCCCCCAGGGGATCGTCTATGGCTACACCTTC
J: TRBJ2-3; size: once; V: TRBV5-1; D: NA; CDR3: CASSLASSPDTQYF; DNA: TGCGCCAGCAGCTTGGCCTCCTCCCCAGATACGCAGTATTTT
J: TRBJ2-1; size: once; V: TRBV29-1; D: TRBD2; CDR3: CSAAQLAGGPGEQFF; DNA: TGCAGCGCGGCCCAACTAGCGGGAGGGCCAGGGGAGCAGTTCTTC
J: TRBJ2-7; size: few; V: TRBV11-3; D: NA; CDR3: CASSLSGERYEQYF; DNA: TGTGCCAGCAGCTTATCAGGGGAAAGGTACGAGCAGTACTTC
J: TRBJ2-3; size: NA; V: TRBV9; D: NA; CDR3: CASSGTLVTDTQYF; DNA: TGTGCCAGCAGCGGAACCCTAGTGACAGATACGCAGTATTTT
J: TRBJ1-5; size: NA; V: TRBV5-1; D: NA; CDR3: CASSLEGGTGAQHF; DNA: TGCGCCAGCAGCTTGGAGGGAGGGACCGGGGCCCAGCATTTT
J: TRBJ1-1; size: once; V: TRBV5-1; D: NA; CDR3: CASSLTPQENTEAFF; DNA: TGCGCCAGCAGCTTGACGCCGCAGGAGAACACTGAAGCTTTCTTT
J: TRBJ2-2; size: NA; V: TRBV2; D: NA; CDR3: CASSYRRTGELFF; DNA: TGTGCCAGCAGTTACAGGCGCACCGGGGAGCTGTTTTTT
J: TRBJ2-1; size: NA; V: TRBV4-1; D: NA; CDR3: CASSQDGQGWYNEQFF; DNA: TGCGCCAGCAGCCAAGATGGCCAGGGATGGTACAATGAGCAGTTCTTC
J: TRBJ2-7; size: NA; V: TRBV5-6; D: NA; CDR3: CASSLFHSYEQYF; DNA: TGTGCCAGCAGCTTGTTCCACTCCTACGAGCAGTACTTC
J: TRBJ2-3; size: NA; V: TRBV5-1; D: NA; CDR3: CASTREGVFGDTQYF; DNA: TGCGCCAGCACCCGCGAGGGTGTTTTCGGAGATACGCAGTATTTT
J: TRBJ2-5; size: NA; V: TRBV7-8; D: NA; CDR3: CASSLVDRKRETQYF; DNA: TGTGCCAGCAGCTTAGTTGACAGGAAAAGAGAGACCCAGTACTTC
J: TRBJ1-1; size: NA; V: TRBV13; D: TRBD1; CDR3: CASSLLRVTRRGYGTEAFF; DNA: TGTGCCAGCAGCTTACTCCGCGTCACTCGCAGGGGGTACGGGACTGAAGCTTTCTTT
J: TRBJ2-7; size: NA; V: TRBV7-3; D: TRBD2; CDR3: CASSLTGREGLHEQYF; DNA: TGTGCCAGCAGCTTAACCGGCCGGGAGGGTTTACACGAGCAGTACTTC
J: TRBJ1-3; size: NA; V: TRBV28; D: NA; CDR3: CAHRAGNTIYF; DNA: TGTGCCCACAGGGCTGGAAACACCATATATTTT
J: TRBJ2-1; size: NA; V: TRBV19; D: NA; CDR3: CASGGLAIYNEQFF; DNA: TGTGCCAGTGGCGGGCTAGCGATTTACAATGAGCAGTTCTTC
J: TRBJ1-1; size: NA; V: TRBV2; D: NA; CDR3: CASSKLGGTEAFF; DNA: TGTGCCAGCAGCAAGTTAGGGGGCACTGAAGCTTTCTTT
J: TRBJ2-7; size: NA; V: TRBV16; D: NA; CDR3: CASSQARARASSYEQYF; DNA: TGTGCCAGCAGCCAAGCTCGGGCCAGGGCTTCATCCTACGAGCAGTACTTC
J: TRBJ2-2; size: NA; V: TRBV5-1; D: NA; CDR3: CASSPMAQGAGTGELFF; DNA: TGCGCCAGCAGCCCGATGGCGCAGGGAGCGGGCACCGGGGAGCTGTTTTTT